The 25 T cell receptor beta chains reported below all come from one sample, sequenced in a study of CD8 T cells in ankylosing spondylitis (dated by TCRdb to about 2017). Broad study findings and their caveats: Blood from ankylosing spondylitis patients appeared to be characterized by a TCR beta motif made up of about 8 highly homologous amino acid variants.

Preparation of the library involved 5' RACE. These reads were obtained on an Illumina HiSeq 2500. In TCRdb, the public reads were trimmed at Q25 with fastp and aligned with MiXCR, with productive beta chains retained. Rows are combined by CDR3 protein, so each entry shows the most common genes and DNA. Present in this sample are 450,000 or so distinct CDR3 sequences, about 25% of which were seen just once. About 0.9% of the sample belongs to the ten largest clones. No antigen is known for these receptors. The sample consisted of blood, either unsorted or a sorted T cell fraction (not recorded which). Receptors were obtained from a male donor with ankylosing spondylitis.

This clonotype has more than one count but fewer than ten. This rearrangement joins TRBV29-1 to TRBJ2-3; D perhaps matches TRBD2 (5 bases). V gave up 5 bases and J gave up 4 bases, with 16 bases separating them. This CDR3 is 14 amino acids long. Germline V gene lookup returns CDR1 SQVTM and CDR2 ANQGSEA. CDR3 in DNA: TGCAGCGTTTTAAGGCCCCTAGCACCAGATACGCAGTATTTT. It specifies CSVLRPLAPDTQYF.

This sequence joins TRBV7-9 and TRBJ2-7; D perhaps matches TRBD2 (5 bases). Germline lookup yields CDR1 SEHNR and CDR2 FQNEAQ (reference sequence). The CDR3 has 14 amino acids. V was trimmed by 5 bases and J by 0 bases, leaving 11 bases between them. The CDR3 reads CASSPFGSSYEQYF. DNA of the CDR3: TGTGCCAGCAGCCCATTTGGGAGCTCCTACGAGCAGTACTTC.

In this sample, this clonotype turned up once. This chain uses TRBV11-2 with TRBJ2-3; 7 bases are a match to TRBD2. The CDR3 sequence is 18 residues long. With V trimmed by 3 bases and J by 0 bases, 12 bases remained unmatched. The germline gives CDR1 SGHAT, CDR2 FQNNGV. The DNA for the CDR3 is TGTGCCAGCAGCTTTGAGTCGGCTAGCGGAGTTAGCACAGATACGCAGTATTTT. Its protein is CASSFESASGVSTDTQYF.

This clonotype was picked up many times. The chain links TRBV12-3 or TRBV12-4 to TRBJ2-3; D is unclear. The ends were cut back, 4 bases at V and 4 bases at J, with 6 bases in the middle. The CDR3 has 12 residues. For the CDR3, the DNA is TGTGCCAGCAGTTCCGTCGCAGATACGCAGTATTTT. Encoded protein: CASSSVADTQYF.

The rearrangement links TRBV12-3 or TRBV12-4 to TRBJ2-1; TRBD2 is a possible D gene (5 bases). The CDR3 contains 15 residues. The V and J ends lost 7 bases and 8 bases respectively, with 21 bases between them. Here the CDR3 DNA reads TGTGCCAGCACCCCTATGGGAGCCTGGGGTTATGAGCAGTTCTTC. This sequence encodes CASTPMGAWGYEQFF.

This sequence joins TRBV12-3 or TRBV12-4 and TRBJ2-4; TRBD1 matches 11 bases. The trim removed 6 bases at V and 8 bases at J, leaving 6 bases unmatched. The CDR3 covers 14 residues. The CDR3 protein is CASRAGTGGDIQYF. In DNA form, the CDR3 reads TGTGCCAGCAGGGCCGGGACAGGGGGGGACATTCAGTACTTC.

This clonotype has at least ten counts. The chain employs TRBV7-8 and TRBJ2-3; the match to TRBD2 covers 14 bases. CDR1 is SGHVS and CDR2 is FQNEAQ in the germline V gene. J gave up 3 bases and V 5 bases, and 4 bases lay outside the gene matches. The CDR3 runs 16 residues. The CDR3 DNA reads TGTGCCAGCAGCACTGGGACTAGCGGGAGAACAGATACGCAGTATTTT. Translation: CASSTGTSGRTDTQYF.

The chain combines TRBV2 with TRBJ2-2; 9 nucleotides match TRBD1. V shed 7 bases, J shed 0 bases, and the junction held 12 bases outside the gene matches. The germline gives CDR1 SNHLY, CDR2 FYNNEI. The CDR3 is 18 amino acids. CDR3 nucleotide sequence: TGTGCCAGCATCCAAGCACCGGGACAGGGAACGAACACCGGGGAGCTGTTTTTT. Residues: CASIQAPGQGTNTGELFF.

The chain links TRBV15 to TRBJ2-5; D remains ambiguous. CDR1 is LNHNV and CDR2 is YYDKDF in the germline V gene (reference sequence). The V and J ends lost 0 bases and 3 bases respectively, with 2 bases between them. This CDR3 is built from 12 residues. CDR3 DNA sequence: TGTGCCACCAGCAGAGATGAAGAGACCCAGTACTTC. Encoded protein: CATSRDEETQYF. Full variable domain (missing parts from reference TRBV15 and TRBJ2-5): DAMVIQNPRYQVTQFGKPVTLSCSQTLNHNVMYWYQQKSSQAPKLLFHYYDKDFNNEADTPDNFQSRRPNTSFCFLDIRSPGLGDTAMYLCATSRDEETQYFGPGTRLLVL.

The rearrangement uses TRBV2 and TRBJ2-1; D remains unclear. Trimming stripped 4 bases from V and 9 bases from J, with 13 bases between. This CDR3 has 13 residues. Germline V gene data show CDR1 as SNHLY and CDR2 as FYNNEI. CDR3 sequence (DNA): TGTGCCAGCAGTGCCGTGGGCCGGGTTGAGCAGTTCTTC. Protein sequence: CASSAVGRVEQFF.

CDR3 protein: CASSELTSGYSYNEQFF. In nucleotides, the CDR3 is TGTGCCAGCAGTGAATTGACTAGCGGGTACTCCTACAATGAGCAGTTCTTC. The chain links TRBV25-1 to TRBJ2-1; TRBD2 matches at 10 bases. V lost 1 base, J lost 0 bases, and 3 bases stayed unmatched. This CDR3 has 17 residues. Germline V CDR1 and CDR2: MGHDK, SYGVNS.

This clonotype showed up just a few times. The chain is built from TRBV4-1 and TRBJ1-1; no firm D call. The CDR3 spans 14 residues. The germline V and J ends were trimmed by 3 bases and 1 base, with 9 bases remaining between them. Germline V gene lookup returns CDR1 MGHRA and CDR2 YSYEKL. As DNA, the CDR3 is TGCGCCAGCAGCCAGCGCAGGCCGAACACTGAAGCTTTCTTT. Translation: CASSQRRPNTEAFF.

This clonotype was detected a few times. This chain joins TRBV20-1 and TRBJ1-1; tentative D call: TRBD1 (5 bases). The V end lost 3 bases, the J end lost 5 bases, and 19 bases lay between the germline ends. CDR3 length: 15 residues. CDR1 DFQATT and CDR2 SNEGSKA come from the germline V gene (reference sequence). CDR3 sequence: CSASQMPRDGTEAFF. The CDR3 DNA reads TGCAGTGCTAGTCAGATGCCCAGGGACGGAACTGAAGCTTTCTTT.

This clonotype was observed at least ten times. V and J are TRBV5-5 and TRBJ1-2; D gene unclear. The CDR3 extends over 13 amino acids. V was clipped by 0 bases and J by 2 bases, with 5 bases between them. Germline V gene lookup returns CDR1 SGHKS and CDR2 YYEKEE (reference sequence). The CDR3 reads CASSLEWNYGYTF. The CDR3 DNA reads TGTGCCAGCAGCTTGGAATGGAACTATGGCTACACCTTC.

There are many counts of this clonotype. The chain carries TRBV7-8 and TRBJ2-5; D unresolved. Trimming took off 1 base at V and 4 bases at J, with 10 bases between the two ends. CDR3 length: 14 amino acids. Germline V gene sequence: CDR1 SGHVS, CDR2 FQNEAQ. The CDR3 sequence is CASSLGGDGETQYF. The CDR3 DNA is TGTGCCAGCAGCTTAGGGGGTGATGGAGAGACCCAGTACTTC.

This clonotype was seen more than once but under ten times. The chain employs TRBV20-1 and TRBJ2-2; D possibly uses TRBD1 or TRBD2 (6 bases each). The CDR3 totals 13 residues. V lost 0 bases and J lost 5, with 7 bases in between. Germline V CDR1 and CDR2: DFQATT, SNEGSKA (reference sequence). The CDR3 region has the DNA TGCAGTGCTAGAGAAGGGGGGACCGGGGAGCTGTTTTTT. Its protein is CSAREGGTGELFF.

The genes are TRBV5-1 and TRBJ1-1; D is perhaps TRBD1 (5 bases). V was shortened by 4 bases and J by 0 bases, with 16 bases between the two germline ends. The CDR3 is 16 residues long. CDR1 SGHRS and CDR2 YFSETQ come from the germline V gene. CDR3 residues: CASSTGHTTMNTEAFF. DNA for the CDR3: TGCGCCAGCAGCACCGGACACACGACCATGAACACTGAAGCTTTCTTT.

Ten or more counts support this clonotype. This chain uses TRBV5-1 with TRBJ2-5; TRBD2 matches at 10 bases. The CDR3 has 15 amino acids. Trimming cost V 0 bases and J 5 bases; bases outside gene matches: 4. Germline assignment: CDR1 SGHRS and CDR2 YFSETQ. CDR3 amino acids: CASSLALAGVETQYF. The DNA for the CDR3 is TGCGCCAGCAGCTTGGCGCTAGCGGGAGTTGAGACCCAGTACTTC.

The rearrangement joins TRBV20-1 to TRBJ1-4; 7 bases line up with TRBD1. The CDR3 is 14 residues long. CDR1 DFQATT and CDR2 SNEGSKA come from the germline V gene (reference sequence). J was trimmed by 5 bases and V by 5 bases; bases with no gene match: 8. CDR3 sequence: CSAGDRAKNEKLFF. Here the CDR3 DNA reads TGCAGTGCTGGTGACAGGGCCAAAAATGAAAAACTGTTTTTT.

A few counts support this clonotype. The J gene is TRBJ2-1, the V gene TRBV12-3 or TRBV12-4; no clear D gene. V was pared by 2 bases and J by 7 bases, with 9 bases between. The CDR3 totals 13 residues. CDR3 residues: CASSLKSRNEQFF. CDR3 nucleotides: TGTGCCAGCAGTTTAAAGTCTAGAAATGAGCAGTTCTTC.

This clonotype was recorded a few times. This chain joins TRBV20-1 and TRBJ1-2, with TRBD1 as a possible D gene (6 bases). In germline, CDR1 is DFQATT, CDR2 SNEGSKA (reference sequence). Trimming removed 0 bases at V and 3 bases at J, with 8 bases between. The CDR3 has 13 amino acids. The CDR3: CSARDYRDYGYTF. The CDR3 DNA sequence: TGCAGTGCTAGAGATTACAGGGACTATGGCTACACCTTC.

This clonotype was detected only a few times. The chain employs TRBV29-1 and TRBJ2-2, with 13 bases matching TRBD2. Germline V CDR1 and CDR2: SQVTM, ANQGSEA. The CDR3 is 15 amino acids. The V gene end was trimmed by 5 bases and the J gene end by 4 bases; junction bases not matched to a gene: 4. The chain's CDR3 is CSVTGTSGATGELFF. The DNA for the CDR3 is TGCAGCGTTACCGGGACTAGCGGGGCCACCGGGGAGCTGTTTTTT.

The table lists this clonotype with many counts. The CDR3 reads CASSYGQATYGYTF. The CDR3 DNA sequence: TGTGCCAGCAGCTACGGACAGGCCACCTATGGCTACACCTTC. The chain recombines TRBV12-3 or TRBV12-4 with TRBJ1-2, with 7 bases matching TRBD1. The CDR3 covers 14 residues. V lost 6 bases and J lost 4; bases outside the gene matches: 8.

The V gene is TRBV13, the J gene TRBJ1-4; 9 bases are shared with TRBD1. The CDR3 has 15 residues. The trim removed 5 bases at V and 6 bases at J, leaving 7 bases unmatched. The germline V gene encodes CDR1 PRHDT and CDR2 FYEKMQ (reference sequence). CDR3 protein: CASSLRDREDEKLFF. CDR3 sequence (DNA): TGTGCCAGCAGCCTCCGGGACAGGGAAGATGAAAAACTGTTTTTT. The whole variable domain, remainder taken from reference TRBV13 and TRBJ1-4, is AAGVIQSPRHLIKEKRETATLKCYPIPRHDTVYWYQQGPGQDPQFLISFYEKMQSDKGSIPDRFSAQQFSDYHSELNMSSLELGDSALYFCASSLRDREDEKLFFGSGTQLSVL.

The chain recombines TRBV20-1 with TRBJ2-1, with 9 bases that match TRBD2. The V gene's germline CDR1 is DFQATT and CDR2 SNEGSKA (reference sequence). CDR3 length: 17 amino acids. The J segment lost 2 bases and the V segment lost 3 bases, leaving 11 bases of the junction unmatched. For the CDR3, the DNA is TGCAGTGCTAGGCCTCACTTGGCGGGAGGGCCCTACAATGAGCAGTTCTTC. Protein product: CSARPHLAGGPYNEQFF.